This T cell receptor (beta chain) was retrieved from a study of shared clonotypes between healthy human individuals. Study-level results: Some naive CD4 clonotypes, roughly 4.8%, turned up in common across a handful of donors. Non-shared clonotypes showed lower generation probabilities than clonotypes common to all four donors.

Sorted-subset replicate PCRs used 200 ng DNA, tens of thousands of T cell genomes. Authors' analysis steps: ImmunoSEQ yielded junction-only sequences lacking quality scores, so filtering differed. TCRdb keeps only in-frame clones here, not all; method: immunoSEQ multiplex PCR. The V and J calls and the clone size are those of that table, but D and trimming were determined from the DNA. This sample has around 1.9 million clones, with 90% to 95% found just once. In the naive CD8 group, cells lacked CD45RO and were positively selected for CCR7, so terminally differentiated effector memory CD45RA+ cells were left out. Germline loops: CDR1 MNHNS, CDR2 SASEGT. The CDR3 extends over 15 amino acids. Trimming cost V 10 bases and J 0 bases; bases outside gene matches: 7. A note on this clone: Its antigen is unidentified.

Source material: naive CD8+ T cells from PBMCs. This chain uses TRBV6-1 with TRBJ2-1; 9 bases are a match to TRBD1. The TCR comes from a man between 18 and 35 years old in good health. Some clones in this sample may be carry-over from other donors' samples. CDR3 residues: CATLDRGYSYNEQFF. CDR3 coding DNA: TGTGCCACCTTGGACAGGGGATACTCCTACAATGAGCAGTTCTTC.